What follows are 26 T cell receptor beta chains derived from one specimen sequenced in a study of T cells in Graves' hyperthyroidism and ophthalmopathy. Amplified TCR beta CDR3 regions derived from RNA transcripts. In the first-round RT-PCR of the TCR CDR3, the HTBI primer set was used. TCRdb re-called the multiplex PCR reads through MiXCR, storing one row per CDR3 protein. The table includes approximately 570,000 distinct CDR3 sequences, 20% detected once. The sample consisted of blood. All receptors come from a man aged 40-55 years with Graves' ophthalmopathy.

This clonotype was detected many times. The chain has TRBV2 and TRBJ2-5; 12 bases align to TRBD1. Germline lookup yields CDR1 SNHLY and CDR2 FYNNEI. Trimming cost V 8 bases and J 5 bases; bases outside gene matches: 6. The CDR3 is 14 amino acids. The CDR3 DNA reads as TGTGCCAGCGAACGGGACAGGGGGCGGGAGACCCAGTACTTC. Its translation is CASERDRGRETQYF.

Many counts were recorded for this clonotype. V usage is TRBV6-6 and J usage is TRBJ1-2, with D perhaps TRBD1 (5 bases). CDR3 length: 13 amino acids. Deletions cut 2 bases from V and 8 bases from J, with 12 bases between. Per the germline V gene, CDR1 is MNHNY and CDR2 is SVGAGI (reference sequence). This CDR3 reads CASSYGGGGGYTF. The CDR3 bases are TGTGCCAGCAGTTACGGGGGGGGAGGGGGCTACACCTTC.

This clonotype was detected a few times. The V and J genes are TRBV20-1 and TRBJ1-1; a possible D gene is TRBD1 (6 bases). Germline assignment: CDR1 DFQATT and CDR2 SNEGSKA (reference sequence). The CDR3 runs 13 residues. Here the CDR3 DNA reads TGCGGCTCAACGGGACACTTGAACACTGAAGCTTTCTTT. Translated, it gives CGSTGHLNTEAFF.

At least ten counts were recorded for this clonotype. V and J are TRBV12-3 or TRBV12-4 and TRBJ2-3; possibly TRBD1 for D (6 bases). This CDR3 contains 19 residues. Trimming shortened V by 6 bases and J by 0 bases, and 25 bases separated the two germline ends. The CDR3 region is CASSPLGAGAPFSTDTQYF. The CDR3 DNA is TGTGCCAGCAGCCCCCTGGGGGCGGGCGCACCTTTTAGCACAGATACGCAGTATTTT.

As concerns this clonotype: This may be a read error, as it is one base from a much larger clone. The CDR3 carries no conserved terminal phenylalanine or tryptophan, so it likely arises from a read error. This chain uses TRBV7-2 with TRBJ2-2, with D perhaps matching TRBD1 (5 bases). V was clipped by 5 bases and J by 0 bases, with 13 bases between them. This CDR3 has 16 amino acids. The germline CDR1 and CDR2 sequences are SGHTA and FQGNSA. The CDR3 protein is CASSRAPTANTGELFL. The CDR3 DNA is TGTGCCAGCAGCCGGGCCCCGACAGCGAACACCGGGGAGCTGTTTCTT.

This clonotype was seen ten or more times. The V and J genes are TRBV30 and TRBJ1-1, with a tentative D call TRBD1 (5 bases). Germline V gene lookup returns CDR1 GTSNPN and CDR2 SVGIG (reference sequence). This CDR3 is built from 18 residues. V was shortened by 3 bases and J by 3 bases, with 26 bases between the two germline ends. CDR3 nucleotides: TGTGCCTGGAGACGCCCCGGGATTCCACTGAGAGGGGACACTGAAGCTTTCTTT. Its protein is CAWRRPGIPLRGDTEAFF.

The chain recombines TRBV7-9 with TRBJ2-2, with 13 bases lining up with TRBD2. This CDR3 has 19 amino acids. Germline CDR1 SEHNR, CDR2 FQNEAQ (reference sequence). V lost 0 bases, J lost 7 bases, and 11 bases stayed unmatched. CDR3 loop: CASSLARRGLAGAVGELFF. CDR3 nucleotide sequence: TGTGCCAGCAGCTTAGCGAGGAGAGGACTAGCGGGAGCTGTCGGGGAGCTGTTTTTT. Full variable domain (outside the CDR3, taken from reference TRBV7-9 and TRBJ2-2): DTGVSQNPRHKITKRGQNVTFRCDPISEHNRLYWYRQTLGQGPEFLTYFQNEAQLEKSRLLSDRFSAERPKGSFSTLEIQRTEQGDSAMYLCASSLARRGLAGAVGELFFGEGSRLTVL.

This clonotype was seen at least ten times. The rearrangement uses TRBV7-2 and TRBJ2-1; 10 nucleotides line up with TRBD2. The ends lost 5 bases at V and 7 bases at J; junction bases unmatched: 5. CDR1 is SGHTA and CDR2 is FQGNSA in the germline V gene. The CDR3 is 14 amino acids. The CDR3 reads CASSQPGLANEQFF. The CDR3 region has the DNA TGTGCCAGCAGCCAACCGGGACTAGCGAATGAGCAGTTCTTC. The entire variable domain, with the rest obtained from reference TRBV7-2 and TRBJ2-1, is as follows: GAGVSQSPSNKVTEKGKDVELRCDPISGHTALYWYRQSLGQGLEFLIYFQGNSAPDKSGLPSDRFSAERTGGSVSTLTIQRTQQEDSAVYLCASSQPGLANEQFFGPGTRLTVL.

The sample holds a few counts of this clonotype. CDR3 DNA sequence: TGTGCCAGCAGCTTGGTGGCAGACTATGGCTACACCTTC. Residues: CASSLVADYGYTF. This sequence joins TRBV5-6 and TRBJ1-2; D is unclear. CDR1 and CDR2 (germline): SGHDT, YYEEEE. Trimming removed 0 bases at V and 3 bases at J, with 6 bases between. The CDR3 totals 13 residues.

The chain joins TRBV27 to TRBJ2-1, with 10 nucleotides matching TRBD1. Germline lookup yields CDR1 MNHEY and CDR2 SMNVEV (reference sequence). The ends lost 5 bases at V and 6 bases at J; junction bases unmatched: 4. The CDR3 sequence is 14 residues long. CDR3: CASSRDRGGNEQFF. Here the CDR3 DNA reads TGTGCCAGCAGTAGGGACAGGGGTGGCAATGAGCAGTTCTTC.

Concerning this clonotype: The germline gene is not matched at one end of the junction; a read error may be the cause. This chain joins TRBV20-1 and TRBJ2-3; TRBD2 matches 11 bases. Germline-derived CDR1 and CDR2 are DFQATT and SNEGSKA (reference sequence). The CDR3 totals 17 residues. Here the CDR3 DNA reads TGCAGTGCTAGACTAGCGGGGGGCCCACCGTACACAGGTACGCAGTATTTT. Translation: CSARLAGGPPYTGTQYF.

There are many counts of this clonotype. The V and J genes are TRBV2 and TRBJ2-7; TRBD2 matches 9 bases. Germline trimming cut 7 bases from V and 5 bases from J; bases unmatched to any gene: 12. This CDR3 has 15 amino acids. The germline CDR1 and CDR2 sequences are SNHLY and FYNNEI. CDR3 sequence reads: CASTQLAGWSNEQYF. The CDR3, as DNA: TGTGCCAGCACCCAGCTAGCGGGGTGGAGTAACGAGCAGTACTTC.

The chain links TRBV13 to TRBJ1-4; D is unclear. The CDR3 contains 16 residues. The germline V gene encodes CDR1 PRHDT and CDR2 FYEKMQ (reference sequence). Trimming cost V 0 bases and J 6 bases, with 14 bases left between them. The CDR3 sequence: CASSLGQVQGYEKLFF. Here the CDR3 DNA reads TGTGCCAGCAGCTTAGGCCAAGTACAAGGGTATGAAAAACTGTTTTTT.

CDR3 in DNA: TGTGCCAGCAGCTTAGCAGGTTTCCCCGAAGCTTTCTTT. Translated: CASSLAGFPEAFF. The chain carries TRBV7-9 and TRBJ1-1; D not resolved. Germline V lookup: CDR1 SEHNR, CDR2 FQNEAQ (reference sequence). The V end lost 0 bases, the J end lost 8 bases, and 10 bases lay between the germline ends. CDR3 length: 13 residues.

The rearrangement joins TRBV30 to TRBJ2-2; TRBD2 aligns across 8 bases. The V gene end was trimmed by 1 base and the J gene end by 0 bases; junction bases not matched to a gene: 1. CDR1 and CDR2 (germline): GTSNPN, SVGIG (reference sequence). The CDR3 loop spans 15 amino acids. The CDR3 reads CAWSGGGPNTGELFF. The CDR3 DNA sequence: TGTGCCTGGAGTGGCGGGGGGCCGAACACCGGGGAGCTGTTTTTT. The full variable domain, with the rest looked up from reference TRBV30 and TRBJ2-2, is SQTIHQWPATLVQPVGSPLSLECTVEGTSNPNLYWYRQAAGRGLQLLFYSVGIGQISSEVPQNLSASRPQDRQFILSSKKLLLSDSGFYLCAWSGGGPNTGELFFGEGSRLTVL.

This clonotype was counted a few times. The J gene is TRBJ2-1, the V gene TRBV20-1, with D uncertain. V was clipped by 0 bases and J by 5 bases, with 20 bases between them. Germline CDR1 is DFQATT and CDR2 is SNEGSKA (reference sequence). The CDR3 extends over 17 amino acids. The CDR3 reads CSARDEWSPSADNEQFF. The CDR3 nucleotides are TGCAGTGCTAGAGATGAGTGGAGTCCAAGTGCGGACAATGAGCAGTTCTTC.

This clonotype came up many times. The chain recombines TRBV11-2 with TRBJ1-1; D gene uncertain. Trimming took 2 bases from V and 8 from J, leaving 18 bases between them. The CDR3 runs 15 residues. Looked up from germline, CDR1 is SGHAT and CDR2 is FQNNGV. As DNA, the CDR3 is TGTGCCAGCAGCTTAAGCCACAGCAGTTTCTCGGAAGCTTTCTTT. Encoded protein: CASSLSHSSFSEAFF.

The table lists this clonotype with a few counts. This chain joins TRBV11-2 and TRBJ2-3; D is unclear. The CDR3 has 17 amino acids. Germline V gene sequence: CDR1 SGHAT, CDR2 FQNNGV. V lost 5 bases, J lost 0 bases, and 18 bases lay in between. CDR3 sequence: CASSLGLAFTSTDTQYF. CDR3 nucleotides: TGTGCCAGCAGCCTCGGTTTGGCGTTCACTAGCACAGATACGCAGTATTTT.

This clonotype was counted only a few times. For the CDR3, the DNA is TGTGCCAGTAGTATCCGGGACCAACGAGTGAATGAGCAGTTCTTC. Protein product: CASSIRDQRVNEQFF. V gene TRBV19 combines with J gene TRBJ2-1; D is possibly TRBD1 or TRBD2 (5 bases each). V shed 3 bases and J shed 7 bases, with 16 bases lying between them. CDR3 length: 15 residues. Germline CDR1 is LNHDA and CDR2 is SQIVND (reference sequence).

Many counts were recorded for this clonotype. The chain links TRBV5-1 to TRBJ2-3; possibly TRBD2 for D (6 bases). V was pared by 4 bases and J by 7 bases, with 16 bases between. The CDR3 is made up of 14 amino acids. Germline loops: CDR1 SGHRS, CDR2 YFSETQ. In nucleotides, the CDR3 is TGCGCCAGCAGCCTCGAGACTAGTGCGAATACGCAGTATTTT. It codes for CASSLETSANTQYF.

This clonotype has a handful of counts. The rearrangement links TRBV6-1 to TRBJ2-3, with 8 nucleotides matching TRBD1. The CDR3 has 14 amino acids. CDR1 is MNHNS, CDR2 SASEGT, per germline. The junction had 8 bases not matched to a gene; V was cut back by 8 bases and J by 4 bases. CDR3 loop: CASFMTGVPDTQYF. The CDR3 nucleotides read TGTGCCAGCTTCATGACAGGGGTCCCAGATACGCAGTATTTT.

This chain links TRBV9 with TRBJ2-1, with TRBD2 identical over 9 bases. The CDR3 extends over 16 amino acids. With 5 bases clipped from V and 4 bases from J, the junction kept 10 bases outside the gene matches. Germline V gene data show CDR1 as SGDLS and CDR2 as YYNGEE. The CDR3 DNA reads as TGTGCCAGCAGTGGGGTAGCGGGGGAATCTTACAATGAGCAGTTCTTC. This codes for CASSGVAGESYNEQFF.

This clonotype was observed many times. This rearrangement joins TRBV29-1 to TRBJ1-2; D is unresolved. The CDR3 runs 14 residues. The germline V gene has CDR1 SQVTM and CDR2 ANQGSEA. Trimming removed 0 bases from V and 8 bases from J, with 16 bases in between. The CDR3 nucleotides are TGCAGCGTTGAAGAGGCTTCGGCAACCGGGGGCTACACCTTC. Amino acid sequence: CSVEEASATGGYTF. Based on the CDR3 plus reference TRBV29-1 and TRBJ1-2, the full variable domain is SAVISQKPSRDICQRGTSLTIQCQVDSQVTMMFWYRQQPGQSLTLIATANQGSEATYESGFVIDKFPISRPNLTFSTLTVSNMSPEDSSIYLCSVEEASATGGYTFGSGTRLTVV.

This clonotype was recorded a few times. In DNA form, the CDR3 reads TGTGCCAGCAGCCCGCGGGGGGGGGGATCGAACACTGAAGCTTTCTTT. Translated, it gives CASSPRGGGSNTEAFF. The chain is built from TRBV3-1 and TRBJ1-1, with D possibly matching TRBD1 (5 bases). The length of the CDR3 is 16 residues. Germline V lookup: CDR1 LGHDT, CDR2 YNNKEL (reference sequence). Trimming stripped 4 bases from V and 1 base from J, with 16 bases between.

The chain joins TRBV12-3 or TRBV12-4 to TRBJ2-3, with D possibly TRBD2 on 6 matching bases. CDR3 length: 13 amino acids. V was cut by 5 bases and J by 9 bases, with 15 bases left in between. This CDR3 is CASSTTGVRTQYF. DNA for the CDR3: TGTGCCAGCAGTACCACGGGGGTAAGGACGCAGTATTTT.

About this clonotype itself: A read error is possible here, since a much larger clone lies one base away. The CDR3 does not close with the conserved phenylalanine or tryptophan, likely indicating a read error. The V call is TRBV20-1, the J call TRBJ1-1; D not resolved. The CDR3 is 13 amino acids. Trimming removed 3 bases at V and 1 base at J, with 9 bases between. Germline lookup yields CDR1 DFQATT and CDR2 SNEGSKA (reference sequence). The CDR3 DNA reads TGCAGTGCTAGTCACGGGCAGAACACTGAAGCTTTCCTT. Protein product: CSASHGQNTEAFL.